These 14 T cell receptor beta chains originate from one sample sequenced in a study of response to subunit inactivated influenza vaccine. TCRdb recomputed calls from the RT-PCR reads with MiXCR, one row per CDR3 protein. The table has fewer than 800,000 distinct CDR3 sequences, 15% to 19% seen once. The sequencing here drew on PBMCs from blood, taken 11 to 12 days after vaccination. These receptors came from a man aged 50-59 years who received an inactivated influenza vaccine.

The rearrangement joins TRBV29-1 to TRBJ1-1; no firm D call. This CDR3 region has 12 residues. V lost 8 bases to trimming and J lost 1 base, with 11 bases between them. Looked up from germline, CDR1 is SQVTM and CDR2 is ANQGSEA. In DNA, the CDR3 is TGCAGCTTTAGAGACTGGAACACTGAAGCTTTCTTT. This encodes CSFRDWNTEAFF.

This clonotype turned up a few times. The rearrangement uses TRBV6-2 or TRBV6-3 and TRBJ1-2, with D tentatively TRBD1 (5 bases). The germline V gene has CDR1 MNHEY and CDR2 SVGEGT. V lost 5 bases and J lost 6, with 13 bases in between. This CDR3 has 13 amino acids. CDR3 sequence reads: CASSIRTTDGYTF. The DNA for the CDR3 is TGTGCCAGCAGTATCCGGACGACAGATGGCTACACCTTC.

This clonotype came up a few times. The rearrangement uses TRBV20-1 and TRBJ2-7; D gene ambiguous. CDR1 and CDR2 from the germline V gene are DFQATT and SNEGSKA (reference sequence). CDR3 length equals 12 residues. Trimming stripped 5 bases from V and 0 bases from J, with 8 bases between. The CDR3 is CSAQRSSYEQYF. DNA of the CDR3: TGCAGTGCTCAAAGGAGCTCCTACGAGCAGTACTTC.

This clonotype was seen more than once but under ten times. V gene TRBV4-3 combines with J gene TRBJ2-3, with D maybe TRBD2 (5 bases). The CDR3 spans 16 residues. Germline CDR1 reads LGHNA; CDR2 reads YSLEER. Deletions cut 0 bases from V and 7 bases from J, with 17 bases between. The CDR3, as DNA: TGCGCCAGCAGCCAAGATCTTCGGGGAAAAGGGAATACGCAGTATTTT. Translating it yields CASSQDLRGKGNTQYF.

This clonotype was seen a few times. The chain recombines TRBV7-9 with TRBJ2-1; D gene uncertain. Per germline, CDR1 SEHNR and CDR2 FQNEAQ (reference sequence). V gave up 1 base and J gave up 4 bases, with 11 bases separating them. The CDR3 consists of 15 residues. CDR3 residues: CASSLVFASYNEQFF. The CDR3, as DNA: TGTGCCAGCAGCTTAGTATTTGCGAGTTACAATGAGCAGTTCTTC.

The sample holds many counts of this clonotype. This chain uses TRBV11-2 with TRBJ2-1; the D is unclear. Germline CDR1 is SGHAT and CDR2 is FQNNGV. This CDR3 has 16 residues. V shed 2 bases and J shed 0 bases, with 11 bases lying between them. CDR3 in amino acids: CASSLNPMSSYNEQFF. CDR3 bases: TGTGCCAGCAGCTTAAACCCCATGAGCTCCTACAATGAGCAGTTCTTC.

This clonotype was seen more than once but under ten times. V gene TRBV4-3 combines with J gene TRBJ2-2; 9 positions match TRBD2. V lost 4 bases, J lost 3 bases, and 9 bases stayed unmatched. The V gene's germline CDR1 is LGHNA and CDR2 YSLEER. This CDR3 spans 17 amino acids. CDR3 DNA sequence: TGCGCCAGCAGCCCCGCGGCGGCGGGAGGGTACACCGGGGAGCTGTTTTTT. This translates into CASSPAAAGGYTGELFF.

The chain combines TRBV7-9 with TRBJ1-4; D ambiguous. Trimming pared 6 bases from V and 7 bases from J, leaving 9 bases between. Germline V gives CDR1 SEHNR, CDR2 FQNEAQ (reference sequence). The CDR3 is 12 amino acids. CDR3 sequence: CASRKTREKLFF. CDR3 nucleotides: TGTGCCAGCAGGAAAACCCGTGAAAAACTGTTTTTT.

The CDR3 protein is CASSFQGQSNEKLFF. The CDR3 nucleotides read TGCGCCAGCAGCTTTCAGGGACAATCAAATGAAAAACTGTTTTTT. The chain recombines TRBV5-1 with TRBJ1-4; TRBD1 is a possible D gene (6 bases). Germline assignment: CDR1 SGHRS and CDR2 YFSETQ. The CDR3 is made up of 15 amino acids. Trimming pared 2 bases from V and 5 bases from J, leaving 13 bases between.

This clonotype was seen a handful of times. The chain carries TRBV7-8 and TRBJ2-3; D is unresolved. V was shortened by 4 bases and J by 0 bases, with 11 bases between the two germline ends. The CDR3 has 15 amino acids. Germline V CDR1 and CDR2: SGHVS, FQNEAQ. CDR3: CASSYWADSTDTQYF. In nucleotides, the CDR3 is TGTGCCAGCAGCTACTGGGCGGATAGCACAGATACGCAGTATTTT.

This clonotype came up many times. The chain combines TRBV10-3 with TRBJ1-2; D is undetermined. The CDR3 runs to 12 residues. CDR1 and CDR2 (germline): ENHRY, SYGVKD. Trimming removed 2 bases at V and 9 bases at J, with 10 bases between. Written as DNA, the CDR3 is TGTGCCATCAGTGAGCCTTTGGGAAGCTACACCTTC. Amino acid sequence: CAISEPLGSYTF.

The chain employs TRBV27 and TRBJ2-7; D possibly corresponds to TRBD2 (6 bases). This CDR3 comprises 14 residues. Germline CDR1 reads MNHEY; CDR2 reads SMNVEV (reference sequence). V was cut by 0 bases and J by 2 bases, with 8 bases left in between. CDR3: CASSLSWGAYEQYF. CDR3 coding DNA: TGTGCCAGCAGTTTATCCTGGGGGGCCTACGAGCAGTACTTC.

This clonotype was seen a handful of times. The V gene is TRBV20-1, the J gene TRBJ1-1; 7 bases are shared with TRBD1. Trimming cost V 3 bases and J 4 bases; bases outside gene matches: 8. The germline CDR1 and CDR2 sequences are DFQATT and SNEGSKA (reference sequence). This CDR3 comprises 14 residues. The CDR3 DNA reads TGCAGTGCTAGCCCAACACAGGGGTTCACTGAAGCTTTCTTT. It is translated as CSASPTQGFTEAFF.

This clonotype has only a few counts. The chain is built from TRBV4-1 and TRBJ2-7; D possibly corresponds to TRBD2 (5 bases). V was cut by 3 bases and J by 4 bases, with 13 bases left in between. This CDR3 comprises 14 residues. Germline loops: CDR1 MGHRA, CDR2 YSYEKL. The CDR3 sequence: CASSHFGGNYEQYF. The CDR3 DNA reads as TGCGCCAGCAGCCATTTTGGAGGCAATTACGAGCAGTACTTC.